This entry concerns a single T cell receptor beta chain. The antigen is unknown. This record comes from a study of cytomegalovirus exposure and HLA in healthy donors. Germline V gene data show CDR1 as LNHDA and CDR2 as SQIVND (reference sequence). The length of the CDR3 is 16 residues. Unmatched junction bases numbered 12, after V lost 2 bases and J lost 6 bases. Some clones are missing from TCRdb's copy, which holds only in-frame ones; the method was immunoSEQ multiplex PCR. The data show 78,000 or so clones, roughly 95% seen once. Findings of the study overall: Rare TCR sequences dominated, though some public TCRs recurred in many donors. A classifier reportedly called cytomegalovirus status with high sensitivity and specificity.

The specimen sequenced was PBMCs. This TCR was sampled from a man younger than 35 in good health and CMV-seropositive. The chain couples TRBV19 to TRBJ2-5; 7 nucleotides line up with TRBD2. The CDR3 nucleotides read TGTGCCAGTAGTATATTTGCGTCGCCCGGGAGGAAGACCCAGTACTTC. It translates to CASSIFASPGRKTQYF.